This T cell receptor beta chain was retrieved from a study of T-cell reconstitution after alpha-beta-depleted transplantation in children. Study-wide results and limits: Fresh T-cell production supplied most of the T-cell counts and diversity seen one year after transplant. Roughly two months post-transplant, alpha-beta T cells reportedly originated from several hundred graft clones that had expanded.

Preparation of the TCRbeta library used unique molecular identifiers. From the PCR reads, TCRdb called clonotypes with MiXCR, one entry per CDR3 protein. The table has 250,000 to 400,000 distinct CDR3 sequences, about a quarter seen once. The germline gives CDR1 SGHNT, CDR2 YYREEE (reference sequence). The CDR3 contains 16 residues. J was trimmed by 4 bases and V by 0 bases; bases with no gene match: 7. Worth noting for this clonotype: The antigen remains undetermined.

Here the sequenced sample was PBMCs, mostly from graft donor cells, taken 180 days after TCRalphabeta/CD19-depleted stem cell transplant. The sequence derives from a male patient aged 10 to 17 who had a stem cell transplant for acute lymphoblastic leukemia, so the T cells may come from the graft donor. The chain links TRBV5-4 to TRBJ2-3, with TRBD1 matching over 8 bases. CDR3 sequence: CASSLAGAGGADTQYF. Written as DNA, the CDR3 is TGTGCCAGCAGCTTGGCCGGGGCAGGGGGCGCAGATACGCAGTATTTT. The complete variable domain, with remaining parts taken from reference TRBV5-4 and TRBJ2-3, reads ETGVTQSPTHLIKTRGQQVTLRCSSQSGHNTVSWYQQALGQGPQFIFQYYREEENGRGNFPPRFSGLQFPNYSSELNVNALELDDSALYLCASSLAGAGGADTQYFGPGTRLTVL.